The 27 T cell receptor beta chains presented below share a single source sample, sequenced in a study of cytomegalovirus exposure and HLA in healthy donors. PCR used 60 Vbeta primers and 13 Jbeta primers. Sequencing used immunoSEQ multiplex PCR; TCRdb keeps in-frame clones, though not all of them. The sample lists roughly 150,000 clones, 65% to 85% occurring once. Sequencing was carried out using PBMCs. Receptors were obtained from a woman in her thirties or forties in good health and CMV-seropositive.

The V gene is TRBV29-1, the J gene TRBJ2-2, with D maybe TRBD1 (5 bases). Trimming left V 7 bases short and J 0 bases short, with 12 bases between. The CDR3 spans 14 residues. The V gene's germline CDR1 is SQVTM and CDR2 ANQGSEA. The CDR3 DNA is TGCAGCGCCCGGACACTATCGAACACCGGGGAGCTGTTTTTT. Translated: CSARTLSNTGELFF.

The rearrangement uses TRBV5-6 and TRBJ2-7; 9 bases fit TRBD2. J gave up 11 bases and V 4 bases, and 13 bases lay outside the gene matches. Looked up from germline, CDR1 is SGHDT and CDR2 is YYEEEE. The CDR3 has 14 residues. DNA for the CDR3: TGTGCCAGCAGCCCGGGGGTAGCGGGGGCGGCAAAGTACTTC. Protein: CASSPGVAGAAKYF. Filled out from reference TRBV5-6 and TRBJ2-7, the complete variable domain reads DAGVTQSPTHLIKTRGQQVTLRCSPKSGHDTVSWYQQALGQGPQFIFQYYEEEERQRGNFPDRFSGHQFPNYSSELNVNALLLGDSALYLCASSPGVAGAAKYFGPGTRLTVT.

The chain joins TRBV6-1 to TRBJ2-7; D perhaps matches TRBD2 (5 bases). V shed 6 bases and J shed 4 bases, with 7 bases lying between them. CDR3 length: 11 amino acids. In germline, CDR1 is MNHNS, CDR2 SASEGT. CDR3 amino acids: CASREGYEQYF. CDR3 bases: TGTGCCAGCAGAGAGGGTTACGAGCAGTACTTC.

This chain connects TRBV2 to TRBJ1-4; weak D call: TRBD1 (6 bases). Germline CDR1 SNHLY, CDR2 FYNNEI. Trimming removed 6 bases from V and 7 bases from J, with 15 bases in between. The length of the CDR3 is 14 residues. The CDR3 DNA is TGTGCCAGCAGGGGGGGGGCGCGGACTGAAAAACTGTTTTTT. Protein product: CASRGGARTEKLFF.

This clone was detected once. This chain uses TRBV9 with TRBJ1-1, with TRBD1 as a possible D gene (5 bases). Trimming stripped 7 bases from V and 5 bases from J, with 15 bases between. The CDR3 covers 13 residues. Germline lookup yields CDR1 SGDLS and CDR2 YYNGEE. For the CDR3, the DNA is TGTGCCAGCTCACAGGCGGGACGGACTGAAGCTTTCTTT. Protein: CASSQAGRTEAFF.

CDR3 sequence reads: CASTGWNGYTF. CDR3 DNA sequence: TGCGCCAGCACCGGGTGGAATGGCTACACCTTC. The chain has TRBV10-2 and TRBJ1-2; D gene uncertain. V lost 7 bases and J 6 bases, leaving 9 bases between the germline ends. The CDR3 contains 11 residues. In germline, CDR1 is WSHSY, CDR2 SAAADI.

The CDR3: CASSFTSGGVDEQFF. CDR3 DNA: TGTGCCAGCAGCTTTACTAGCGGGGGGGTCGATGAGCAGTTCTTC. The genes are TRBV7-8 and TRBJ2-1; 13 bases are shared with TRBD2. In germline, CDR1 is SGHVS, CDR2 FQNEAQ. With V trimmed by 3 bases and J by 8 bases, 4 bases remained unmatched. The CDR3 has 15 amino acids.

The gene calls are TRBV11-1 and TRBJ2-5, with TRBD1 identical over 7 bases. Germline CDR1 and CDR2: SGHAT and FQDESV (reference sequence). The CDR3 length is 12 residues. Trimming at V came to 8 bases and at J to 2 bases, leaving 2 bases not matched to a gene. CDR3 residues: CASGDRQETQYF. The CDR3 coding sequence is TGTGCCAGCGGGGACAGACAAGAGACCCAGTACTTC.

For this clone: In the same sample, other DNA sequences code for this CDR3. The rearrangement uses TRBV9 and TRBJ2-1, with 8 nucleotides matching TRBD1. Germline V gene lookup returns CDR1 SGDLS and CDR2 YYNGEE. Germline trimming cut 4 bases from V and 0 bases from J; bases unmatched to any gene: 6. CDR3 length equals 16 residues. CDR3 in amino acids: CASSRSGGLSYNEQFF. CDR3 nucleotide sequence: TGTGCCAGCAGCAGATCAGGGGGCCTCTCCTACAATGAGCAGTTCTTC.

The count of this clone is one. The chain has TRBV7-9 and TRBJ1-2; D is perhaps TRBD1 (6 bases). The germline gives CDR1 SEHNR, CDR2 FQNEAQ (reference sequence). With 6 bases removed from V and 5 bases from J, the gap between germline ends came to 10 bases. There are 12 residues in the CDR3. This chain's CDR3 is CASSQQGYGYTF. DNA of the CDR3: TGTGCCAGCAGTCAACAGGGTTATGGCTACACCTTC.

The genes are TRBV5-1 and TRBJ1-1, with a weak D call TRBD1 (5 bases). Germline V CDR1 and CDR2: SGHRS, YFSETQ. The CDR3 covers 13 residues. V lost 0 bases to trimming and J lost 4 bases, with 7 bases between them. DNA for the CDR3: TGCGCCAGCAGCTTGGGACAGATCACTGAAGCTTTCTTT. This translates into CASSLGQITEAFF.

V gene TRBV10-1 combines with J gene TRBJ2-1; weak D call: TRBD2 (7 bases). The ends were cut back, 4 bases at V and 6 bases at J, with 13 bases in the middle. The CDR3 contains 14 residues. Germline loops: CDR1 WNHNN, CDR2 SYGVQD (reference sequence). The CDR3 spells CASSATGGANEQFF. The CDR3, as DNA: TGCGCCAGCAGTGCTACGGGGGGCGCCAATGAGCAGTTCTTC.

A single count supports this clone. The chain uses TRBV19 and TRBJ1-1; D is unresolved. CDR1 and CDR2 from the germline V gene are LNHDA and SQIVND (reference sequence). The CDR3 runs 14 residues. Trimming took 2 bases from V and 0 from J, leaving 7 bases between them. The DNA of the CDR3 is TGTGCCAGTAGTATAATTGGAGTGAACACTGAAGCTTTCTTT. Translated, it gives CASSIIGVNTEAFF.

V gene TRBV4-1 combines with J gene TRBJ1-6; TRBD1 is a possible D gene (5 bases). Germline assignment: CDR1 MGHRA and CDR2 YSYEKL. The CDR3 extends over 14 amino acids. V was clipped by 4 bases and J by 7 bases, with 11 bases between them. CDR3: CASSPQARNSPLHF. CDR3 in DNA: TGCGCCAGCAGCCCACAGGCCAGGAATTCACCCCTCCACTTT.

The chain recombines TRBV30 with TRBJ1-4, with 8 bases lining up with TRBD1. Germline V CDR1 and CDR2: GTSNPN, SVGIG (reference sequence). This CDR3 region has 15 residues. Trimming at V came to 0 bases and at J to 5 bases, leaving 5 bases not matched to a gene. In DNA form, the CDR3 reads TGTGCCTGGAGTGTGGATCGGGACAGGAATGAAAAACTGTTTTTT. As protein: CAWSVDRDRNEKLFF.

In this sample, this clone turned up a few times. V and J are TRBV7-9 and TRBJ1-2; D uncertain. CDR3 length equals 14 residues. V lost 3 bases to trimming and J lost 7 bases, with 15 bases between them. CDR1 and CDR2 from the germline V gene are SEHNR and FQNEAQ (reference sequence). For the CDR3, the DNA is TGTGCCAGCAGCTTTGGACTGGATCCTATTGGCTACACCTTC. Amino acid sequence: CASSFGLDPIGYTF.

This clone was picked up a small number of times. The gene calls are TRBV4-1 and TRBJ1-1; the D is unclear. Germline values: CDR1 MGHRA, CDR2 YSYEKL. CDR3 size: 16 residues. Trimming left V 4 bases short and J 0 bases short, with 15 bases between. CDR3 sequence reads: CASSRVEGGMNTEAFF. In DNA form, the CDR3 reads TGCGCCAGCAGCCGGGTAGAGGGAGGCATGAACACTGAAGCTTTCTTT.

V is TRBV30 and J is TRBJ1-2; D gene uncertain. This CDR3 region has 12 residues. The ends were cut back, 2 bases at V and 7 bases at J, with 11 bases in the middle. The germline CDR1 and CDR2 sequences are GTSNPN and SVGIG (reference sequence). The CDR3 DNA reads as TGTGCCTGGAGTTTTATGGAGCTTGGCTACACCTTC. It codes for CAWSFMELGYTF.

This chain uses TRBV27 with TRBJ1-2; 12 bases map to TRBD1. The germline gives CDR1 MNHEY, CDR2 SMNVEV (reference sequence). V was pared by 5 bases and J by 8 bases, with 15 bases of the junction left unmatched. The CDR3 runs to 17 residues. CDR3 sequence: CASSPNPGTGGARGYTF. In DNA form, the CDR3 reads TGTGCCAGCAGTCCCAACCCCGGGACAGGGGGCGCTCGGGGCTACACCTTC.

V usage is TRBV5-1 and J usage is TRBJ1-1; D is ambiguous. CDR1 is SGHRS, CDR2 YFSETQ, per germline. The CDR3 is made up of 15 amino acids. V was trimmed by 1 base and J by 1 base, leaving 11 bases between them. Written as DNA, the CDR3 is TGCGCCAGCAGCTTGTTTGGGGAGAGGAACACTGAAGCTTTCTTT. Amino acids: CASSLFGERNTEAFF.

V usage is TRBV19 and J usage is TRBJ2-5; 8 nucleotides agree with TRBD2. This CDR3 has 14 residues. Germline V gene lookup returns CDR1 LNHDA and CDR2 SQIVND (reference sequence). The J segment lost 6 bases and the V segment lost 5 bases, leaving 8 bases of the junction unmatched. CDR3 sequence (DNA): TGTGCCAGTAGTCCCCTAGCGGGCGGAAAGACCCAGTACTTC. This translates into CASSPLAGGKTQYF. The entire variable domain, with the rest obtained from reference TRBV19 and TRBJ2-5, is as follows: DGGITQSPKYLFRKEGQNVTLSCEQNLNHDAMYWYRQDPGQGLRLIYYSQIVNDFQKGDIAEGYSVSREKKESFPLTVTSAQKNPTAFYLCASSPLAGGKTQYFGPGTRLLVL.

V is TRBV7-2 and J is TRBJ2-7; perhaps TRBD1 as D (6 bases). The CDR3 runs 14 residues. V lost 3 bases and J 3 bases, leaving 12 bases between the germline ends. CDR1 and CDR2 (germline): SGHTA, FQGNSA. The DNA for the CDR3 is TGTGCCAGCAGCTTTGCACAGGGTGGCTACGAGCAGTACTTC. As protein: CASSFAQGGYEQYF.

The chain links TRBV4-2 to TRBJ2-7; maybe TRBD2 (6 bases). V was shortened by 0 bases and J by 4 bases, with 13 bases between the two germline ends. The CDR3 is made up of 15 amino acids. Germline V gene sequence: CDR1 LGHNA, CDR2 YNFKEQ. CDR3 coding DNA: TGTGCCAGCAGCCAAGAAGTGGCGGGAAATTACGAGCAGTACTTC. As protein: CASSQEVAGNYEQYF.

The chain combines TRBV9 with TRBJ1-3, with 7 nucleotides matching TRBD1. Germline CDR1 is SGDLS and CDR2 is YYNGEE. After removal of 3 bases from V and 0 bases from J, the junction contained 3 bases not matched to a gene. The CDR3 spans 15 residues. CDR3 residues: CASSETGTSGNTIYF. The CDR3 region has the DNA TGTGCCAGCAGCGAGACAGGGACCTCTGGAAACACCATATATTTT.

V is TRBV2 and J is TRBJ1-5; D remains unclear. Germline V gene lookup returns CDR1 SNHLY and CDR2 FYNNEI. CDR3 length equals 15 residues. V lost 6 bases to trimming and J lost 0 bases, with 12 bases between them. CDR3 nucleotide sequence: TGTGCCAGCAGGAATACGGTCCATAGCAATCAGCCCCAGCATTTT. The encoded protein is CASRNTVHSNQPQHF.

This clone was recorded a few times. In DNA, the CDR3 is TGCGCCAGCAGCCAAGGACTAGCGGGGGTAGAGACCCAGTACTTC. Protein: CASSQGLAGVETQYF. The chain couples TRBV4-1 to TRBJ2-5, with 12 bases identical to TRBD2. In germline, CDR1 is MGHRA, CDR2 YSYEKL. The CDR3 runs to 15 residues. Germline trimming cut 1 base from V and 4 bases from J; bases unmatched to any gene: 1.

The V call is TRBV27, the J call TRBJ1-4; TRBD1 might be the D (6 bases). CDR3 length: 15 residues. Germline lookup yields CDR1 MNHEY and CDR2 SMNVEV (reference sequence). The germline V and J ends were trimmed by 7 bases and 7 bases, with 19 bases remaining between them. CDR3 amino acids: CASMDSLMGSEKLFF. The CDR3 nucleotides read TGTGCCAGCATGGACAGTCTAATGGGGAGTGAAAAACTGTTTTTT.